Sequencing of this T cell receptor (beta chain) was carried out in a study of PD-1 blockade in classical Hodgkin lymphoma. Study at large: A 3 mg/kg intravenous dose of nivolumab was received by patients every 2 weeks. Study-level findings and limits: CD4+ but not CD8+ TCR diversity rose significantly by C4D1. Newly diagnosed patients had diversity similar to the baseline diversity of complete responders.

Each patient experienced a relapse that followed autologous stem cell transplantation, and brentuximab vedotin exposure varied. Best responses included complete response and partial response; otherwise, the best response was progressive disease. For this clone: Its matching antigen is unknown.

Produced via immunoSEQ multiplex PCR; TCRdb's table is partial and in-frame only. Counted here are about 18,000 clones, over 75% occurring once; the ten biggest clones make up roughly 22%. The origin of this receptor is a human donor with classical Hodgkin lymphoma. The sample in question was peripheral blood mononuclear cells (PBMCs), obtained at baseline.

CDR3: CASSDLVAGLYGYTF. The CDR3 DNA follows: TGTGCCAGCAGTGATTTGGTTGCAGGGCTCTATGGCTACACCTTC. The V and J genes are TRBV2 and TRBJ1-2; D perhaps matches TRBD1 (5 bases). Germline CDR1 and CDR2: SNHLY and FYNNEI. V lost 3 bases, J lost 4 bases, and 15 bases lay in between. The CDR3 runs 15 residues.